The 29 T cell receptor beta chains below were found in one sample sequenced in a study of T cell repertoires in cytomegalovirus infection. Each CDR3 protein is one row after TCRdb ran MiXCR on the reads. This sample has 680,000 or so distinct CDR3 sequences, with 35% found just once. Sequencing used PBMCs. The receptor set was obtained from a human donor in good health (CMV status not recorded). Some clones in this sample may be carry-over from other donors' samples.

This clonotype was picked up a small number of times. CDR3 DNA sequence: TGTGCCACCCAAGGCTCCTACAATGAGCAGTTCTTC. Encoded protein: CATQGSYNEQFF. The chain combines TRBV28 with TRBJ2-1; D not resolved. This CDR3 contains 12 residues. V was trimmed by 10 bases and J by 0 bases, leaving 7 bases between them. The germline gives CDR1 MDHEN, CDR2 SYDVKM.

A remark on this clonotype: At one end, the junction sequence differs from germline, possibly due to a read error. The rearrangement links TRBV29-1 to TRBJ2-1; D possibly uses TRBD1 or TRBD2 (5 bases each). Germline CDR1 and CDR2: SQVTM and ANQGSEA. This CDR3 region has 10 residues. The CDR3 nucleotides are TGCAGCGTTCGGGACGCCTTACAGTTATTC. It translates to CSVRDALQLF.

The V call is TRBV6-8, the J call TRBJ1-5; 8 bases are a match to TRBD1. This CDR3 region has 16 residues. The trim removed 6 bases at V and 0 bases at J, leaving 7 bases unmatched. CDR1 MNHGY and CDR2 SAAAGT come from the germline V gene. This chain's CDR3 is CASSFGQGYSNQPQHF. The CDR3 DNA reads TGTGCCAGCAGCTTTGGACAGGGCTATAGCAATCAGCCCCAGCATTTT.

J is TRBJ1-1 and V is TRBV12-3 or TRBV12-4; maybe TRBD1 (6 bases). This CDR3 contains 14 residues. Trimming removed 7 bases from V and 5 bases from J, with 17 bases in between. CDR3: CASTLRGGGTEAFF. DNA of the CDR3: TGTGCCAGCACCCTGCGAGGGGGAGGAACTGAAGCTTTCTTT.

Comments on this clonotype: A single base separates this from a much larger clone, so it may be a read error. V and J are TRBV19 and TRBJ1-3; 7 bases match TRBD1. The length of the CDR3 is 15 residues. Germline V gives CDR1 LNHDA, CDR2 SQIVND (reference sequence). CDR3 DNA sequence: TGTGCCATTAGTATCCCAGGGGGAACTGGAAACACCATATATTTT. Translation: CAISIPGGTGNTIYF.

This clonotype was seen only a few times. The chain carries TRBV28 and TRBJ2-1, with TRBD2 identical over 10 bases. Germline lookup yields CDR1 MDHEN and CDR2 SYDVKM. The V and J ends lost 10 bases and 7 bases, in that order; junction bases with no gene match: 13. This CDR3 is built from 15 residues. CDR3: CATLLAGMGMNEQFF. Written as DNA, the CDR3 is TGTGCCACCTTACTAGCGGGGATGGGTATGAATGAGCAGTTCTTC.

The gene calls are TRBV12-3 or TRBV12-4 and TRBJ2-1; the D gene is possibly TRBD2 (6 bases). The ends were cut back, 10 bases at V and 5 bases at J, with 18 bases in the middle. The CDR3 loop spans 14 amino acids. CDR3 region: CATSLASRNNEQFF. CDR3 bases: TGTGCCACCTCACTAGCTTCCAGAAACAATGAGCAGTTCTTC.

V gene TRBV12-3 or TRBV12-4 combines with J gene TRBJ1-2; D gene uncertain. Trimming shortened V by 2 bases and J by 5 bases, and 9 bases separated the two germline ends. CDR3 length equals 13 residues. The CDR3 DNA is TGTGCCAGCAGTTTACAGGCAGATTATGGCTACACCTTC. Translation gives CASSLQADYGYTF.

This rearrangement joins TRBV28 to TRBJ2-7; 7 bases fit TRBD1. The CDR3 covers 14 residues. The germline gives CDR1 MDHEN, CDR2 SYDVKM. Losses at the gene ends were 6 bases for V and 3 bases for J; bases not matched to a gene: 8. CDR3 coding DNA: TGTGCCAGCAGCCTAAGGGGGCGCCTCTACGAGCAGTACTTC. It specifies CASSLRGRLYEQYF.

V usage is TRBV27 and J usage is TRBJ2-2; the match to TRBD2 covers 8 bases. CDR1 and CDR2 from the germline V gene are MNHEY and SMNVEV (reference sequence). The junction had 16 bases not matched to a gene; V was cut back by 1 base and J by 6 bases. This CDR3 has 19 amino acids. In DNA, the CDR3 is TGTGCCAGCAGTTTATATGGTACGGCTAGCGGGTCTTTAGCCGGGGAGCTGTTTTTT. Protein sequence: CASSLYGTASGSLAGELFF.

The chain uses TRBV6-2 or TRBV6-3 and TRBJ2-1; the D call may be TRBD1 or TRBD2 (5 bases each). Trimming removed 2 bases from V and 14 bases from J, with 10 bases in between. This CDR3 has 11 residues. CDR1 and CDR2 from the germline V gene are MNHEY and SVGEGT. The CDR3 coding sequence is TGTGCCAGCAGTTACCCGGGACGGGAGTTCTTC. Residues: CASSYPGREFF.

This clonotype was counted between two and nine times. This chain joins TRBV12-3 or TRBV12-4 and TRBJ1-1; TRBD1 might be the D (6 bases). The CDR3 is made up of 12 amino acids. The V gene lost 4 bases and the J gene lost 7 bases, with 10 bases spanning the gap. Written as DNA, the CDR3 is TGTGCCAGCAGTTCTGGACAGAGTGAAGCTTTCTTT. This gives the protein CASSSGQSEAFF.

In this sample, this clonotype turned up a few times. The rearrangement links TRBV7-9 to TRBJ1-1; no clear D gene. V was clipped by 1 base and J by 4 bases, with 7 bases between them. Germline assignment: CDR1 SEHNR and CDR2 FQNEAQ (reference sequence). The CDR3 is 13 amino acids. CDR3 sequence reads: CASSLGVVTEAFF. The CDR3 DNA reads as TGTGCCAGCAGCTTAGGGGTAGTCACTGAAGCTTTCTTT.

This chain connects TRBV29-1 to TRBJ2-2, with D unresolved. V gave up 4 bases and J gave up 0 bases, with 9 bases separating them. CDR1 is SQVTM and CDR2 is ANQGSEA in the germline V gene. The CDR3 has 14 residues. In nucleotides, the CDR3 is TGCAGCGTTGCTAAGGCGTCGAACACCGGGGAGCTGTTTTTT. This sequence encodes CSVAKASNTGELFF.

This clonotype was detected a few times. The J gene is TRBJ2-7, the V gene TRBV6-6, with 9 bases identical to TRBD1. The germline CDR1 and CDR2 sequences are MNHNY and SVGAGI (reference sequence). The CDR3 extends over 13 amino acids. J was trimmed by 5 bases and V by 6 bases; bases with no gene match: 5. This chain's CDR3 is CASRGTGTHEQYF. DNA for the CDR3: TGTGCCAGCAGGGGGACAGGGACCCACGAGCAGTACTTC.

This clonotype occurred a few times. The gene calls are TRBV7-8 and TRBJ2-1; 10 bases match TRBD2. This CDR3 has 15 residues. Per germline, CDR1 SGHVS and CDR2 FQNEAQ. V dropped 0 bases and J dropped 8; count of bases not matched to a gene: 4. The chain's CDR3 is CASSLAPSGSHEQFF. In DNA, the CDR3 is TGTGCCAGCAGCTTAGCGCCTAGCGGGAGCCATGAGCAGTTCTTC.

The chain couples TRBV19 to TRBJ1-5; the D gene is possibly TRBD1 (6 bases). From germline, CDR1 is LNHDA and CDR2 SQIVND (reference sequence). V lost 6 bases, J lost 7 bases, and 16 bases lay in between. The CDR3 covers 14 residues. For the CDR3, the DNA is TGTGCCAGTAGCTCGGGGACAACGAACCAGCCCCAGCATTTT. It codes for CASSSGTTNQPQHF.

This clonotype was observed a handful of times. This sequence joins TRBV20-1 and TRBJ2-1; D possibly corresponds to TRBD2 (6 bases). Germline assignment: CDR1 DFQATT and CDR2 SNEGSKA (reference sequence). There are 15 residues in the CDR3. The V end was cut by 4 bases, the J end by 4 bases, with 17 bases between. The CDR3 region is CSAIAGTGPYNEQFF. The CDR3 nucleotides are TGCAGTGCTATCGCCGGGACTGGTCCTTACAATGAGCAGTTCTTC.

This clonotype occurred many times. The chain recombines TRBV7-2 with TRBJ2-2; D not certain. V gave up 5 bases and J gave up 2 bases, with 12 bases separating them. This CDR3 contains 15 residues. The V gene's germline CDR1 is SGHTA and CDR2 FQGNSA. CDR3 sequence: CASSGRTPNTGELFF. The CDR3 DNA is TGTGCCAGCAGCGGCCGTACCCCCAACACCGGGGAGCTGTTTTTT.

The chain employs TRBV3-1 and TRBJ2-2, with 11 positions matching TRBD1. Trimming cost V 4 bases and J 1 base; bases outside gene matches: 8. The CDR3 contains 18 residues. CDR1 is LGHDT and CDR2 is YNNKEL in the germline V gene (reference sequence). The CDR3 coding sequence is TGTGCCAGCAGCCGGAGGACAGGGGGCGCGGGGAACACCGGGGAGCTGTTTTTT. Protein: CASSRRTGGAGNTGELFF.

The chain uses TRBV20-1 and TRBJ2-1, with 10 bases identical to TRBD2. The CDR3 contains 16 residues. In germline, CDR1 is DFQATT, CDR2 SNEGSKA (reference sequence). Trimming cost V 1 base and J 0 bases; bases outside gene matches: 3. As DNA, the CDR3 is TGCAGTGCTAGAGGGACTAGCGGAGGCTCCTACAATGAGCAGTTCTTC. Protein: CSARGTSGGSYNEQFF.

This clonotype has just a few counts. The chain joins TRBV28 to TRBJ2-6; TRBD1 is a possible D gene (5 bases). Germline CDR1 reads MDHEN; CDR2 reads SYDVKM. This CDR3 has 18 residues. Trimming took off 5 bases at V and 4 bases at J, with 21 bases between the two ends. The CDR3 DNA is TGTGCCAGCAGTCCCAGGGCCAGAATCGCGGTCGGGGCCAACGTCCTGACTTTC. It yields the protein CASSPRARIAVGANVLTF.

Remarks on this clonotype: A single base separates this from a much larger clone, so it may be a read error. The V and J genes are TRBV24-1 and TRBJ1-1, with D perhaps matching TRBD1 (6 bases). The V end lost 7 bases, the J end lost 1 base, and 9 bases lay between the germline ends. The V gene's germline CDR1 is KGHDR and CDR2 SFDVKD. The CDR3 is made up of 13 amino acids. The CDR3 here is CATSQDRNTEAFF. The CDR3 DNA is TGTGCCACCAGCCAGGACAGGAACACTGAAGCTTTCTTT.

The chain is built from TRBV19 and TRBJ2-6; the D is unclear. Trimming pared 6 bases from V and 0 bases from J, leaving 21 bases between. There are 19 residues in the CDR3. The germline gives CDR1 LNHDA, CDR2 SQIVND (reference sequence). CDR3 protein: CASRAFGRQPLSGANVLTF. The CDR3 DNA reads TGTGCCAGTAGGGCCTTCGGCAGGCAACCCCTCTCTGGGGCCAACGTCCTGACTTTC.

This clonotype was observed a few times. J is TRBJ1-1 and V is TRBV4-1; 8 bases match TRBD1. V was clipped by 1 base and J by 5 bases; unmatched bases: 6. Germline-derived CDR1 and CDR2 are MGHRA and YSYEKL. This CDR3 comprises 15 residues. In nucleotides, the CDR3 is TGCGCCAGCAGCCAAGCGACGACAGGGGTGACTGAAGCTTTCTTT. Protein: CASSQATTGVTEAFF.

The chain recombines TRBV5-1 with TRBJ2-4, with TRBD1 matching 8 bases. Unmatched junction bases numbered 14, after V lost 3 bases and J lost 6 bases. Per germline, CDR1 SGHRS and CDR2 YFSETQ. This CDR3 is 17 amino acids long. This chain's CDR3 is CASSSSRLGQEGNIQYF. CDR3 bases: TGCGCCAGCAGCTCCTCAAGGTTGGGACAGGAGGGAAACATTCAGTACTTC.

The chain is built from TRBV28 and TRBJ2-3; D is unclear. The CDR3 covers 14 residues. The germline V and J ends were trimmed by 4 bases and 9 bases, with 17 bases remaining between them. Germline loops: CDR1 MDHEN, CDR2 SYDVKM. In DNA form, the CDR3 reads TGTGCCAGCAGTTCCGAAACGACTCGCCGGACGCAGTATTTT. Residues: CASSSETTRRTQYF. Looking up the rest from reference TRBV28 and TRBJ2-3 gives the full variable domain: DVKVTQSSRYLVKRTGEKVFLECVQDMDHENMFWYRQDPGLGLRLIYFSYDVKMKEKGDIPEGYSVSREKKERFSLILESASTNQTSMYLCASSSETTRRTQYFGPGTRLTVL.

At least ten counts were recorded for this clonotype. The J gene is TRBJ1-3, the V gene TRBV6-1, with TRBD1 identical over 7 bases. Trimming cost V 2 bases and J 1 base; bases outside gene matches: 2. The CDR3 sequence is 15 residues long. The V gene's germline CDR1 is MNHNS and CDR2 SASEGT. The DNA of the CDR3 is TGTGCCAGCAGTGAACAGGGGGGGTCTGGAAACACCATATATTTT. Translated: CASSEQGGSGNTIYF.

The chain is built from TRBV28 and TRBJ2-5, with D possibly called TRBD1 or TRBD2 (5 bases each). This CDR3 has 12 residues. Germline assignment: CDR1 MDHEN and CDR2 SYDVKM. V lost 8 bases and J lost 13, with 20 bases in between. The CDR3 loop reads CASLGRPGATYF. The DNA of the CDR3 is TGTGCCAGCCTCGGACGGCCCGGGGCCACGTACTTC.